This entry lists 14 T cell receptor beta chains sequenced from one sample in a study of CD8+CD57+ T cells in acquired aplastic anemia. The study profiled TCR beta VDJ and CDR3 using genomic DNA as template. TCRdb reanalysed the reads using MiXCR and keeps one entry per CDR3 protein. The sample lists under 250,000 distinct CDR3 sequences; approximately 35% were seen once. Specimen: sorted CD4+, CD8+, or CD8+CD57+ T cells (not recorded which) from PBMCs. The receptor source for this set is a human donor in good health, serving as a control.

This clonotype came up a few times. V is TRBV7-3 and J is TRBJ2-2; D gene unclear. Germline lookup yields CDR1 SGHTA and CDR2 FQGTGA. Trimming took 2 bases from V and 0 from J, leaving 7 bases between them. This CDR3 contains 15 residues. CDR3 region: CASSLSPANTGELFF. DNA of the CDR3: TGTGCCAGCAGCTTATCTCCGGCGAACACCGGGGAGCTGTTTTTT.

This clonotype was recorded at least ten times. The rearrangement links TRBV2 to TRBJ1-2, with D perhaps matching TRBD1 (6 bases). The V gene lost 8 bases and the J gene lost 2 bases, with 15 bases spanning the gap. This CDR3 is built from 14 residues. Germline CDR1 is SNHLY and CDR2 is FYNNEI. The CDR3 nucleotides read TGTGCCAGCGTACAGGGAATTTTGAACTATGGCTACACCTTC. Translated, it gives CASVQGILNYGYTF.

This clonotype was seen repeatedly, ten times or more. The chain uses TRBV19 and TRBJ1-1; 7 bases map to TRBD1. The CDR3 extends over 14 amino acids. J gave up 7 bases and V 5 bases, and 10 bases lay outside the gene matches. Germline V CDR1 and CDR2: LNHDA, SQIVND (reference sequence). The CDR3 here is CASSGTTGLGEAFF. CDR3 coding DNA: TGTGCCAGTAGTGGGACGACAGGGCTCGGTGAAGCTTTCTTT.

A word on this clonotype: The final CDR3 position lacks the conserved phenylalanine or tryptophan, pointing to a likely read error. This chain connects TRBV9 to TRBJ1-6; the D gene is possibly TRBD1 (5 bases). V shed 0 bases and J shed 4 bases, with 8 bases lying between them. The germline V gene has CDR1 SGDLS and CDR2 YYNGEE. The CDR3 extends over 15 amino acids. CDR3 nucleotide sequence: TGTGCCAGCAGCGTAGCCCGGGGGTATAATTCACCCCTCCACCTT. The encoded protein is CASSVARGYNSPLHL.

The table lists this clonotype with many counts. The chain couples TRBV9 to TRBJ2-2; 9 bases align to TRBD1. This CDR3 region has 14 residues. The V gene's germline CDR1 is SGDLS and CDR2 YYNGEE. Trimming cost V 5 bases and J 7 bases; bases outside gene matches: 6. CDR3 DNA: TGTGCCAGCAGTGGGGACAGGGCCGGCGGGGAGCTGTTTTTT. Protein product: CASSGDRAGGELFF. The full variable domain, in which reference TRBV9 and TRBJ2-2 provide the parts outside the CDR3, is DSGVTQTPKHLITATGQRVTLRCSPRSGDLSVYWYQQSLDQGLQFLIQYYNGEERAKGNILERFSAQQFPDLHSELNLSSLELGDSALYFCASSGDRAGGELFFGEGSRLTVL.

This clonotype was detected only a few times. J is TRBJ1-5 and V is TRBV6-1, with no clear D. The CDR3 sequence is 14 residues long. CDR1 is MNHNS, CDR2 SASEGT, per germline. Trimming shortened V by 7 bases and J by 3 bases, and 13 bases separated the two germline ends. For the CDR3, the DNA is TGTGCCAGCACCCCCGGCAGAGACAATCAGCCCCAGCATTTT. This encodes CASTPGRDNQPQHF.

This clonotype was recorded at least ten times. The chain couples TRBV12-3 or TRBV12-4 to TRBJ2-5, with unresolved D. Deletions cut 5 bases from V and 2 bases from J, with 9 bases between. The CDR3 covers 13 residues. CDR3 nucleotide sequence: TGTGCCAGCAGTCGACTGGATCAAGAGACCCAGTACTTC. This sequence encodes CASSRLDQETQYF.

The chain is built from TRBV20-1 and TRBJ2-7, with TRBD1 matching over 8 bases. The CDR3 totals 15 residues. Germline CDR1 and CDR2: DFQATT and SNEGSKA (reference sequence). V lost 1 base to trimming and J lost 0 bases; unmatched junction nucleotides: 5. The CDR3, as DNA: TGCAGTGCTAGAGTGGGGACAGGACCCTCCTACGAGCAGTACTTC. This codes for CSARVGTGPSYEQYF.

The table lists this clonotype with many counts. The V and J genes are TRBV15 and TRBJ1-2; 12 nucleotides align to TRBD1. The CDR3 covers 16 residues. In germline, CDR1 is LNHNV, CDR2 YYDKDF (reference sequence). The V and J ends lost 3 bases and 2 bases, in that order; junction bases with no gene match: 4. In nucleotides, the CDR3 is TGTGCCACCAGCAGGAAGGGACAGGGGGCGAACTATGGCTACACCTTC. Protein sequence: CATSRKGQGANYGYTF.

This clonotype was counted ten times or more. CDR3 in amino acids: CASSIRLAGRSTYNEQFF. The CDR3 nucleotides are TGTGCCAGTAGTATACGACTAGCGGGCCGCTCTACCTACAATGAGCAGTTCTTC. The V and J genes are TRBV19 and TRBJ2-1, with 10 bases fitting TRBD2. The CDR3 spans 18 residues. Unmatched junction bases numbered 9, after V lost 2 bases and J lost 2 bases. From germline, CDR1 is LNHDA and CDR2 SQIVND (reference sequence). The complete variable domain, with remaining parts taken from reference TRBV19 and TRBJ2-1, reads DGGITQSPKYLFRKEGQNVTLSCEQNLNHDAMYWYRQDPGQGLRLIYYSQIVNDFQKGDIAEGYSVSREKKESFPLTVTSAQKNPTAFYLCASSIRLAGRSTYNEQFFGPGTRLTVL.

This clonotype has a count of ten or more. J is TRBJ1-1 and V is TRBV7-9; no reliable D call. CDR1 is SEHNR, CDR2 FQNEAQ, per germline (reference sequence). This CDR3 has 14 residues. V was clipped by 1 base and J by 2 bases, with 8 bases between them. CDR3 region: CASSLDRGNTEAFF. CDR3 nucleotide sequence: TGTGCCAGCAGCTTAGACAGAGGTAACACTGAAGCTTTCTTT.

This clonotype has ten or more counts. V is TRBV2 and J is TRBJ1-5; TRBD1 agrees at 7 bases. The CDR3 covers 16 residues. Germline CDR1 is SNHLY and CDR2 is FYNNEI. With 3 bases clipped from V and 5 bases from J, the junction kept 10 bases outside the gene matches. CDR3 amino acids: CASSEEGQWDYQPQHF. For the CDR3, the DNA is TGTGCCAGCAGTGAGGAGGGACAGTGGGATTATCAGCCCCAGCATTTT.

The table lists this clonotype with a few counts. This chain connects TRBV20-1 to TRBJ2-1; TRBD2 matches 9 bases. The ends lost 5 bases at V and 8 bases at J; junction bases unmatched: 10. Per germline, CDR1 DFQATT and CDR2 SNEGSKA (reference sequence). The CDR3 has 14 residues. CDR3 bases: TGCAGTGCTGGAGCGGGACTAGCAATCTATGAGCAGTTCTTC. Protein sequence: CSAGAGLAIYEQFF.

The chain is built from TRBV10-3 and TRBJ1-5; TRBD1 matches at 10 bases. V shed 5 bases, J shed 4 bases, and the junction held 5 bases outside the gene matches. The germline V gene encodes CDR1 ENHRY and CDR2 SYGVKD. This CDR3 is built from 15 residues. CDR3 region: CAISPGQGPNQPQHF. The CDR3 DNA is TGTGCCATCAGTCCGGGACAGGGGCCTAATCAGCCCCAGCATTTT.